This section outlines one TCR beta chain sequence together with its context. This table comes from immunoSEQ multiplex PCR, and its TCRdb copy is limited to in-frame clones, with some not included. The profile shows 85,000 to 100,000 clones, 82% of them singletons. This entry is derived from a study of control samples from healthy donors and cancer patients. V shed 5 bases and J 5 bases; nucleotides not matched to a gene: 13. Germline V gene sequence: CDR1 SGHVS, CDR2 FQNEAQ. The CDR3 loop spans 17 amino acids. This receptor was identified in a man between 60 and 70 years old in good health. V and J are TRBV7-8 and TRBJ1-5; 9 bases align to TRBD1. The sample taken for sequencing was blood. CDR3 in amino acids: CASSALNTGGWDQPQHF. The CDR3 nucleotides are TGTGCCAGCAGCGCTCTAAACACAGGGGGCTGGGATCAGCCCCAGCATTTT.